Below, 27 T cell receptor beta chains from the same sample are listed, as sequenced in a study of T cell responses to AZD1222 COVID-19 vaccine. TCRdb keeps only in-frame clones here, not all; method: immunoSEQ multiplex PCR. This sample has about 84,000 clones, with 70% to 90% found just once. Sequencing was performed on peripheral blood, taken on day 0 of AZD1222 vaccination. These receptors all stem from an adult in good health.

CDR3 nucleotides: TGTGCCAGCAGCCGCGGGACCCTCCACTACGAGCAGTACTTC. Protein sequence: CASSRGTLHYEQYF. The J gene is TRBJ2-7, the V gene TRBV27; D may be TRBD2 (6 bases). The germline V and J ends were trimmed by 6 bases and 3 bases, with 15 bases remaining between them. This CDR3 contains 14 residues. Germline V lookup: CDR1 MNHEY, CDR2 SMNVEV (reference sequence).

The V gene is TRBV5-1, the J gene TRBJ2-3; 12 bases are shared with TRBD2. Germline CDR1 and CDR2: SGHRS and YFSETQ. The trim removed 3 bases at V and 2 bases at J, leaving 7 bases unmatched. This CDR3 has 17 amino acids. The CDR3 nucleotides are TGCGCCAGCAGCTCACAGCGACTAGCGGGAGACACAGATACGCAGTATTTT. Translation: CASSSQRLAGDTDTQYF.

This chain joins TRBV29-1 and TRBJ2-7; TRBD2 matches 8 bases. Trimming removed 6 bases from V and 1 base from J; junction bases left unmatched: 5. The CDR3 loop spans 13 amino acids. In germline, CDR1 is SQVTM, CDR2 ANQGSEA. In DNA form, the CDR3 reads TGCAGCGTCGCGGGAGGTATGTCCTACGAGCAGTACTTC. Translated: CSVAGGMSYEQYF.

The V call is TRBV20-1, the J call TRBJ1-1, with unresolved D. The germline V gene encodes CDR1 DFQATT and CDR2 SNEGSKA (reference sequence). The CDR3 covers 11 residues. V was cut by 3 bases and J by 4 bases, with 6 bases left in between. The CDR3 bases are TGCAGTGCTAGTCTATTCACTGAAGCTTTCTTT. Its translation: CSASLFTEAFF.

The chain uses TRBV7-8 and TRBJ1-2, with a weak D call TRBD1 (5 bases). V lost 6 bases to trimming and J lost 2 bases, with 16 bases between them. CDR3 length equals 15 residues. Per the germline V gene, CDR1 is SGHVS and CDR2 is FQNEAQ. The CDR3 reads CASRLYGGINYGYTF. The CDR3 region has the DNA TGTGCCAGCAGATTATATGGGGGGATAAACTATGGCTACACCTTC.

The V call is TRBV18, the J call TRBJ1-2, with D perhaps TRBD1 (6 bases). The germline CDR1 and CDR2 sequences are KGHSH and LQKENI. Trimming took 5 bases from V and 0 from J, leaving 10 bases between them. This CDR3 has 14 amino acids. The CDR3 loop is CASSEQGTNYGYTF. The CDR3 bases are TGTGCCAGCTCAGAACAGGGCACTAACTATGGCTACACCTTC.

J is TRBJ2-7 and V is TRBV6-5, with 8 bases identical to TRBD2. The CDR3 contains 14 residues. The germline V gene has CDR1 MNHEY and CDR2 SVGAGI. Losses at the gene ends were 8 bases for V and 0 bases for J; bases not matched to a gene: 6. CDR3 coding DNA: TGTGCCAGCGGGAGCGGGGGAAACTCCTACGAGCAGTACTTC. Amino acids: CASGSGGNSYEQYF.

The chain couples TRBV19 to TRBJ1-6, with 9 bases identical to TRBD1. CDR1 and CDR2 from the germline V gene are LNHDA and SQIVND (reference sequence). V trimming: 5 bases; J trimming: 10 bases; junction bases outside the gene matches: 3. The CDR3 has 13 amino acids. CDR3 bases: TGTGCCAGTAGTCCGGACAGGGGATCACCCCTCCACTTT. It codes for CASSPDRGSPLHF.

V gene TRBV12-3 or TRBV12-4 combines with J gene TRBJ1-2, with D possibly TRBD1 on 6 matching bases. The CDR3 sequence is 13 residues long. Trimming shortened V by 1 base and J by 6 bases, and 9 bases separated the two germline ends. The CDR3 protein is CASSLVQGDGYTF. CDR3 DNA sequence: TGTGCCAGCAGTTTAGTACAGGGCGATGGCTACACCTTC.

The chain carries TRBV6-6 and TRBJ2-1; no clear D. Trimming left V 5 bases short and J 10 bases short, with 9 bases between. The CDR3 is made up of 11 amino acids. CDR1 and CDR2 (germline): MNHNY, SVGAGI (reference sequence). CDR3 protein: CASSTTREQFF. CDR3 DNA: TGTGCCAGCAGTACGACTCGGGAGCAGTTCTTC.

This chain connects TRBV6-1 to TRBJ2-5, with TRBD2 matching over 11 bases. The J segment lost 1 base and the V segment lost 0 bases, leaving 4 bases of the junction unmatched. The CDR3 totals 17 residues. CDR1 is MNHNS, CDR2 SASEGT, per germline. CDR3 in amino acids: CASSEARTSGFQETQYF. In DNA, the CDR3 is TGTGCCAGCAGTGAAGCGCGGACTAGCGGGTTCCAAGAGACCCAGTACTTC.

The rearrangement links TRBV6-5 to TRBJ2-4; TRBD1 is a possible D gene (6 bases). The CDR3 has 15 residues. Trimming removed 7 bases from V and 0 bases from J, with 13 bases in between. Germline CDR1 is MNHEY and CDR2 is SVGAGI. The CDR3 spells CASTYRELAKNIQYF. As DNA, the CDR3 is TGTGCCAGCACCTACAGGGAACTAGCCAAAAACATTCAGTACTTC.

This clone was detected a few times. The genes are TRBV19 and TRBJ2-7; D unclear. V gave up 4 bases and J gave up 0 bases, with 4 bases separating them. The CDR3 length is 12 residues. Per the germline V gene, CDR1 is LNHDA and CDR2 is SQIVND (reference sequence). Written as DNA, the CDR3 is TGTGCCAGTAGTACCAGCTCCTACGAGCAGTACTTC. Translated, it gives CASSTSSYEQYF.

This clone was seen only once. The rearrangement uses TRBV5-8 and TRBJ1-1; D unclear. CDR3 length: 17 residues. Germline lookup yields CDR1 SGHTS and CDR2 YDEGEE. V was pared by 1 base and J by 3 bases, with 19 bases between. This chain's CDR3 is CASSLSAGLSRDTEAFF. The CDR3 nucleotides read TGTGCCAGCAGCTTGTCCGCCGGACTTTCGAGGGACACTGAAGCTTTCTTT.

This rearrangement joins TRBV29-1 to TRBJ1-2; 7 bases match TRBD1. This CDR3 comprises 13 residues. Trimming removed 2 bases from V and 7 bases from J; junction bases left unmatched: 7. The germline V gene encodes CDR1 SQVTM and CDR2 ANQGSEA. Here the CDR3 reads CSVETTGLGGYTF. CDR3 sequence (DNA): TGCAGCGTTGAAACGACAGGGCTCGGTGGCTACACCTTC. Full variable domain (outside the CDR3, taken from reference TRBV29-1 and TRBJ1-2): SAVISQKPSRDICQRGTSLTIQCQVDSQVTMMFWYRQQPGQSLTLIATANQGSEATYESGFVIDKFPISRPNLTFSTLTVSNMSPEDSSIYLCSVETTGLGGYTFGSGTRLTVV.

This chain joins TRBV5-6 and TRBJ1-2; tentative D call: TRBD1 (6 bases). With 0 bases removed from V and 3 bases from J, the gap between germline ends came to 12 bases. Looked up from germline, CDR1 is SGHDT and CDR2 is YYEEEE. This CDR3 comprises 15 residues. CDR3 sequence (DNA): TGTGCCAGCAGCTTGGCACAGGGCCCGTACTATGGCTACACCTTC. This encodes CASSLAQGPYYGYTF.

The J gene is TRBJ2-1, the V gene TRBV29-1, with D possibly matching TRBD2 (6 bases). Per germline, CDR1 SQVTM and CDR2 ANQGSEA. Trimming stripped 6 bases from V and 6 bases from J, with 18 bases between. This CDR3 comprises 14 residues. The chain's CDR3 is CSVKNVGSGNEQFF. CDR3 nucleotide sequence: TGCAGCGTCAAAAACGTGGGTAGCGGCAATGAGCAGTTCTTC.

CDR3 loop: CASSHGTSQETQYF. CDR3 DNA: TGCGCCAGCAGCCACGGGACGTCGCAAGAGACCCAGTACTTC. The chain combines TRBV4-3 with TRBJ2-5; either TRBD1 or TRBD2 may supply D (5 bases each). This CDR3 spans 14 amino acids. V lost 3 bases and J lost 2, with 10 bases in between. In germline, CDR1 is LGHNA, CDR2 YSLEER.

This chain connects TRBV6-5 to TRBJ1-3; D is unresolved. CDR1 MNHEY and CDR2 SVGAGI come from the germline V gene. With 4 bases removed from V and 0 bases from J, the gap between germline ends came to 7 bases. The CDR3 is 14 residues long. The CDR3 region has the DNA TGTGCCAGCAGTTGGCTGAACTCTGGAAACACCATATATTTT. This sequence encodes CASSWLNSGNTIYF.

Comment on this clone: Distinct nucleotide sequences in the sample also encode this CDR3. The chain links TRBV4-3 to TRBJ2-2; TRBD2 matches 8 bases. Germline CDR1 LGHNA, CDR2 YSLEER. CDR3 length equals 15 residues. The V and J ends lost 1 base and 2 bases, in that order; junction bases with no gene match: 0. As DNA, the CDR3 is TGCGCCAGCAGCCAAGTAGCGGGAAACACCGGGGAGCTGTTTTTT. Amino acids: CASSQVAGNTGELFF.

The rearrangement links TRBV7-2 to TRBJ2-1; TRBD1 matches 7 bases. Per the germline V gene, CDR1 is SGHTA and CDR2 is FQGNSA. There are 15 residues in the CDR3. V shed 5 bases, J shed 2 bases, and the junction held 6 bases outside the gene matches. CDR3 protein: CASSLWDSTYNEQFF. CDR3 DNA: TGTGCCAGCAGCCTTTGGGACAGTACCTACAATGAGCAGTTCTTC.

This chain uses TRBV5-8 with TRBJ1-1; D perhaps matches TRBD1 (5 bases). The V gene lost 4 bases and the J gene lost 1 base, with 23 bases spanning the gap. CDR1 and CDR2 (germline): SGHTS, YDEGEE. CDR3 size: 18 residues. Written as DNA, the CDR3 is TGTGCCAGCAGCCGCCACAGGCAGGGTGGGAGGTGGAACACTGAAGCTTTCTTT. This codes for CASSRHRQGGRWNTEAFF. Based on the CDR3 plus reference TRBV5-8 and TRBJ1-1, the full variable domain is EAGVTQSPTHLIKTRGQQATLRCSPISGHTSVYWYQQALGLGLQFLLWYDEGEERNRGNFPPRFSGRQFPNYSSELNVNALELEDSALYLCASSRHRQGGRWNTEAFFGQGTRLTVV.

The V gene is TRBV5-1, the J gene TRBJ2-5; TRBD2 matches at 10 bases. Trimming cost V 0 bases and J 2 bases; bases outside gene matches: 13. The CDR3 sequence is 19 residues long. Germline V gene sequence: CDR1 SGHRS, CDR2 YFSETQ. The chain's CDR3 is CASSLEASGSPEKQETQYF. In DNA form, the CDR3 reads TGCGCCAGCAGCTTGGAAGCTAGCGGGAGCCCCGAAAAACAAGAGACCCAGTACTTC.

J is TRBJ2-1 and V is TRBV11-2, with D unresolved. This CDR3 comprises 13 residues. The V end was cut by 5 bases, the J end by 8 bases, with 13 bases between. The V gene's germline CDR1 is SGHAT and CDR2 FQNNGV. CDR3 in amino acids: CASSRGRLDEQFF. DNA for the CDR3: TGTGCCAGCAGCCGAGGCAGACTCGATGAGCAGTTCTTC. The full variable domain, with the rest looked up from reference TRBV11-2 and TRBJ2-1, is EAGVAQSPRYKIIEKRQSVAFWCNPISGHATLYWYQQILGQGPKLLIQFQNNGVVDDSQLPKDRFSAERLKGVDSTLKIQPAKLEDSAVYLCASSRGRLDEQFFGPGTRLTVL.

This chain uses TRBV3-1 (or the pseudogene TRBV3-2) with TRBJ2-5, with 8 bases identical to TRBD2. J gave up 3 bases and V 1 base, and 10 bases lay outside the gene matches. The germline V gene encodes CDR1 LGHDT and CDR2 YNNKEL (reference sequence). The CDR3 is 17 residues long. The CDR3 sequence is CASSQGAGAGSEETQYF. The CDR3 nucleotides are TGTGCCAGCAGCCAAGGAGCGGGGGCCGGGTCGGAAGAGACCCAGTACTTC.

J is TRBJ1-1 and V is TRBV7-9; D unclear. V lost 5 bases and J 5 bases, leaving 12 bases between the germline ends. CDR1 and CDR2 from the germline V gene are SEHNR and FQNEAQ (reference sequence). The CDR3 sequence is 13 residues long. The DNA for the CDR3 is TGTGCCAGCAGCCCCCCTGATCGAACTGAAGCTTTCTTT. Protein: CASSPPDRTEAFF.

This CDR3 reads CSVEDLASGGDEQYF. CDR3 nucleotides: TGCAGCGTTGAAGACTTGGCGTCTGGGGGAGACGAGCAGTACTTC. The chain uses TRBV29-1 and TRBJ2-7; either TRBD1 or TRBD2 may fit D (5 bases each). V was pared by 0 bases and J by 5 bases, with 17 bases between. Germline V CDR1 and CDR2: SQVTM, ANQGSEA. This CDR3 has 15 amino acids.